What follows are 12 T cell receptor beta chains derived from one specimen sequenced in a study of vaccination and CD4 T cells after COVID-19 (dated 2022 in TCRdb). These receptors have no known antigen. Interpreted using the paper, the treatment or condition label stands for: roughly 11-day PBMC culture with coronavirus spike peptide pools or control peptides (ViraFEST assay). The library was obtained by PCR. For sequencing, an Illumina iSeq 100 was employed. TCR sequencing of DNA from cultured CD4+ T cells used the Oncomine TCR Beta short-read assay at the Johns Hopkins FTIC core. Through fastp at Q25 and MiXCR, TCRdb rebuilt clones from the public reads, retaining in-frame beta chains. Identical CDR3 protein sequences are pooled into one entry, listed with their most common genes and DNA. This sample has 14,000 to 15,000 distinct CDR3 sequences in its table, and 53% of those were observed once. The top ten hold more than 10% of the sample.

Sequencing was carried out using CD4+ T cells from blood, cultured in vitro. These receptors originate from a human donor who had recovered from COVID-19.

This clonotype was found once. V is TRBV15 and J is TRBJ2-5; D possibly corresponds to TRBD1 (5 bases). The CDR3 contains 14 residues. The germline gives CDR1 LNHNV, CDR2 YYDKDF (reference sequence). Deletions cut 2 bases from V and 4 bases from J, with 11 bases between. In nucleotides, the CDR3 is TGTGCCACCAGCAGACAAACTGGGGCAGAGACCCAGTACTTC. Residues: CATSRQTGAETQYF.

This clonotype was seen a few times. The J gene is TRBJ2-3, the V gene TRBV24-1, with 12 bases lining up with TRBD2. This CDR3 comprises 15 residues. The V segment lost 3 bases and the J segment 3 bases; nucleotides outside the gene matches: 0. CDR1 KGHDR and CDR2 SFDVKD come from the germline V gene. CDR3 amino acids: CATSDTSGRTDTQYF. In nucleotides, the CDR3 is TGTGCCACCAGTGATACTAGCGGGAGGACAGATACGCAGTATTTT.

Comment on this clonotype: Compared with germline, one end of the junction differs, possibly owing to a read error. This chain joins TRBV18 and TRBJ2-3; no reliable D call. Germline CDR1 is KGHSH and CDR2 is LQKENI. The CDR3 has 14 residues. CDR3: CPSSRSGSTDTQYF. As DNA, the CDR3 is TGTCCCAGCTCACGTTCCGGGAGCACAGATACGCAGTATTTT.

The chain combines TRBV19 with TRBJ2-3; TRBD1 agrees at 9 bases. Trimming at V came to 4 bases and at J to 6 bases, leaving 14 bases not matched to a gene. The CDR3 consists of 17 residues. Germline V lookup: CDR1 LNHDA, CDR2 SQIVND (reference sequence). This CDR3 reads CASSTRSGQGLLDTQYF. DNA for the CDR3: TGTGCCAGTAGTACCAGGTCGGGACAGGGACTTTTGGATACGCAGTATTTT.

The chain recombines TRBV6-4 with TRBJ2-3; a possible D gene is TRBD2 (5 bases). Trimming shortened V by 0 bases and J by 4 bases, and 11 bases separated the two germline ends. The CDR3 totals 15 residues. CDR1 is MRHNA and CDR2 is SNTAGT in the germline V gene. The CDR3 bases are TGTGCCAGCAGTGACTCGAGTGGAGCGGCAGATACGCAGTATTTT. Translating it yields CASSDSSGAADTQYF.

The CDR3 region has the DNA TGTGCCAGCAGCTTGGGGCTGGGGGACAGTGATCAGCCCCAGCATTTT. This codes for CASSLGLGDSDQPQHF. The chain has TRBV5-6 and TRBJ1-5, with 7 nucleotides matching TRBD1. The germline V gene has CDR1 SGHDT and CDR2 YYEEEE. With V trimmed by 0 bases and J by 5 bases, 8 bases remained unmatched. The CDR3 has 16 amino acids. The whole variable domain, filled in from reference TRBV5-6 and TRBJ1-5, reads DAGVTQSPTHLIKTRGQQVTLRCSPKSGHDTVSWYQQALGQGPQFIFQYYEEEERQRGNFPDRFSGHQFPNYSSELNVNALLLGDSALYLCASSLGLGDSDQPQHFGDGTRLSIL.

V gene TRBV2 combines with J gene TRBJ1-5, with TRBD1 matching 7 bases. J gave up 3 bases and V 9 bases, and 11 bases lay outside the gene matches. Germline V gives CDR1 SNHLY, CDR2 FYNNEI. The CDR3 consists of 15 residues. The CDR3 DNA reads TGTGCCAGTCGGGAGGCGACAGGGAACAATCAGCCCCAGCATTTT. Translating gives CASREATGNNQPQHF.

This clonotype came up a few times. J is TRBJ2-1 and V is TRBV20-1; D gene ambiguous. The V gene's germline CDR1 is DFQATT and CDR2 SNEGSKA (reference sequence). Trimming pared 0 bases from V and 10 bases from J, leaving 16 bases between. CDR3 length: 14 amino acids. CDR3 residues: CSARDQGPRWEQFF. CDR3 in DNA: TGCAGTGCTAGAGATCAAGGCCCCCGATGGGAGCAGTTCTTC.

The CDR3 nucleotides are TGCAGTGCTAGAGATTTATCACTAGCGGGAGGTTCCGATCAGTACTTC. This sequence encodes CSARDLSLAGGSDQYF. The V call is TRBV20-1, the J call TRBJ2-7, with TRBD2 matching 12 bases. Germline loops: CDR1 DFQATT, CDR2 SNEGSKA (reference sequence). The CDR3 covers 16 residues. V trimming: 0 bases; J trimming: 10 bases; junction bases outside the gene matches: 13.

The rearrangement links TRBV20-1 to TRBJ2-2; 7 bases align to TRBD2. Germline V gives CDR1 DFQATT, CDR2 SNEGSKA (reference sequence). Trimming took 6 bases from V and 7 from J; bases not matched to a gene: 17. CDR3 size: 16 residues. CDR3 in DNA: TGCAGTGCAGCAGATCCGGGAGGCGGGAAGGACGGGGAGCTGTTTTTT. It translates to CSAADPGGGKDGELFF.

The V call is TRBV6-2 or TRBV6-3, the J call TRBJ2-5, with a tentative D call TRBD2 (5 bases). The germline gives CDR1 MNHEY, CDR2 SVGEGT. Between the trimmed V and J ends, which lost 6 bases and 5 bases, there was a span of 16 bases. The CDR3 covers 14 residues. The CDR3 here is CASSRAPEVETQYF. The CDR3 DNA reads TGTGCCAGCAGCCGTGCACCGGAGGTGGAGACCCAGTACTTC.

The chain carries TRBV15 and TRBJ1-1, with a tentative D call TRBD1 (5 bases). V lost 2 bases, J lost 3 bases, and 19 bases lay in between. CDR1 and CDR2 (germline): LNHNV, YYDKDF (reference sequence). The CDR3 extends over 17 amino acids. CDR3 region: CATSRPRGGGSHTEAFF. The CDR3 coding sequence is TGTGCCACCAGCAGACCTCGGGGTGGGGGGTCCCACACTGAAGCTTTCTTT. The full variable domain, in which reference TRBV15 and TRBJ1-1 provide the parts outside the CDR3, is DAMVIQNPRYQVTQFGKPVTLSCSQTLNHNVMYWYQQKSSQAPKLLFHYYDKDFNNEADTPDNFQSRRPNTSFCFLDIRSPGLGDTAMYLCATSRPRGGGSHTEAFFGQGTRLTVV.